The clone carrying this T cell receptor (beta chain) was recorded at least ten times. Ophthalmopathy cases scored 3 or more on the Clinical Activity Score and 4 or more on NOSPECS grade, with duration below 3 months. RNA transcripts provided the source from which TCR beta CDR3 regions were amplified. During a first-round RT-PCR of the TCR CDR3, the HTBI primer set was used. TCRdb re-called the multiplex PCR reads through MiXCR, storing one row per CDR3 protein. Among approximately 520,000 distinct CDR3 sequences listed, roughly a quarter were seen once. The germline CDR1 and CDR2 sequences are SEHNR and FQNEAQ (reference sequence). Losses at the gene ends were 4 bases for V and 4 bases for J; bases not matched to a gene: 5. The CDR3 sequence is 14 residues long. The sample originates from a study of T cells in Graves' hyperthyroidism and ophthalmopathy. Turning to the study itself: At initial diagnosis, before any treatment had begun, peripheral blood was obtained.

Specimen: blood. The chain has TRBV7-9 and TRBJ2-5; 8 bases match TRBD2. The sequence came from a woman in her twenties or thirties with Graves' ophthalmopathy. The CDR3 protein is CASSSGLGIETQYF. The CDR3 DNA follows: TGTGCCAGCAGCTCGGGACTAGGGATAGAGACCCAGTACTTC.